This TCR beta chain was found in a study of OX40 agonist ivuxolimab in advanced cancers. General study points: With doses of 0.1 to 3.0 mg/kg, CD4+ and CD8+ blood T cells had undergone clonal expansion by week 6.

This clone is labeled medium-sized. As yet, its antigen is unknown. The length of the CDR3 is 15 residues. Per the germline V gene, CDR1 is SNHLY and CDR2 is FYNNEI. Unmatched junction bases numbered 6, after V lost 3 bases and J lost 5 bases. Using immunoSEQ multiplex PCR, the repertoire was profiled, and TCRdb retains in-frame clones only, with some absent. In the table there are over 60,000 clones, 87% of which are singletons. This TCR came from an adult with an advanced solid tumor such as melanoma, head and neck, liver or kidney cancer. This chain uses TRBV2 with TRBJ1-4, with 7 bases that match TRBD1. The sequencing here drew on CD4+ or CD8+ T cells sorted from blood, taken in a trial of the OX40 agonist ivuxolimab. The CDR3 reads CASSDEQGWNEKLFF. The CDR3 DNA is TGTGCCAGCAGTGATGAACAGGGGTGGAATGAAAAACTGTTTTTT.